This is a list of T cell receptor beta chains from one sample in a study of T-cell memory formation after mild COVID-19. Using its own MiXCR run on the 5' RACE reads, TCRdb lists one record per CDR3 protein. Among approximately 150,000 distinct CDR3 sequences listed, over 15% were seen once. The sequencing sample was made of PBMCs or a T cell subset sorted from them (not recorded which). These receptors were collected from an adult woman who had mild COVID-19 (a few samples of this study predate the infection). Cell type and time point are not known. The CDR3 runs from the conserved cysteine through the conserved F or W. D genes are given only for firm matches. The listing skips clone size in some rows; elsewhere it reads once, few, many or a size class.

J gene: TRBJ2-3
D gene: TRBD2
V gene: TRBV12-3/TRBV12-4
clone size: NA
CDR3 DNA: TGTGCCAGCAGAATGGTCGAAGCGGGGGAGACCACAGATACGCAGTATTTT
CDR3 protein: CASRMVEAGETTDTQYF

J gene: TRBJ1-2
D gene: NA
V gene: TRBV5-1
clone size: NA
CDR3 DNA: TGCGCCAGCAGCTTGCGGAGGAACTATGGCTACACCTTC
CDR3 protein: CASSLRRNYGYTF

J gene: TRBJ1-2
D gene: TRBD1
V gene: TRBV12-3/TRBV12-4
clone size: NA
CDR3 DNA: TGTGCCAGCAGTTCTCCCGCGGCAGGGGGCGACTATGGCTACACCTTC
CDR3 protein: CASSSPAAGGDYGYTF

J gene: TRBJ1-5
D gene: NA
V gene: TRBV7-2
clone size: few
CDR3 DNA: TGTGCCAGCAGCTTGGGTAGGGATAAAGTCCAGCCCCAGCATTTT
CDR3 protein: CASSLGRDKVQPQHF

J gene: TRBJ1-3
D gene: TRBD1
V gene: TRBV20-1
clone size: few
CDR3 DNA: TGCAGTGCCGGGACAGGGTCTGGAAACACCATATATTTT
CDR3 protein: CSAGTGSGNTIYF

J gene: TRBJ2-5
D gene: TRBD2
V gene: TRBV5-5
clone size: NA
CDR3 DNA: TGTGCCAGCAGCTTGGCTCCTAGCGGGACCCAAGAGACCCAGTACTTC
CDR3 protein: CASSLAPSGTQETQYF

J gene: TRBJ2-3
D gene: TRBD2
V gene: TRBV12-3/TRBV12-4
clone size: few
CDR3 DNA: TGTGCCAGCAGTTCCCCGGGACTAGCTTCAGATACGCAGTATTTT
CDR3 protein: CASSSPGLASDTQYF

J gene: TRBJ2-1
D gene: TRBD2
V gene: TRBV6-5
clone size: NA
CDR3 DNA: TGTGCCAGCAGAGAAAGGCGACTAGCGGGATACAATGAGCAGTTCTTC
CDR3 protein: CASRERRLAGYNEQFF

J gene: TRBJ2-7
D gene: TRBD1
V gene: TRBV20-1
clone size: few
CDR3 DNA: TGCAGTGCTGCCTCGACAGGGACCTACGAGCAGTACTTC
CDR3 protein: CSAASTGTYEQYF

J gene: TRBJ2-1
D gene: TRBD1
V gene: TRBV24-1
clone size: NA
CDR3 DNA: TGTGCCACCAGTGCGTCCGGGACAGGGAATGAGCAGTTCTTC
CDR3 protein: CATSASGTGNEQFF

J gene: TRBJ1-1
D gene: NA
V gene: TRBV5-1
clone size: few
CDR3 DNA: TGCGCCAGCAGCTTGGTGGCTAACACTGAAGCTTTCTTT
CDR3 protein: CASSLVANTEAFF

J gene: TRBJ2-7
D gene: TRBD1
V gene: TRBV29-1
clone size: NA
CDR3 DNA: TGCAGCGCATCGGACAGGGATCTTTACGAGCAGTACTTC
CDR3 protein: CSASDRDLYEQYF

J gene: TRBJ2-1
D gene: TRBD1
V gene: TRBV10-3
clone size: few
CDR3 DNA: TGTGCCTCCAACCCGGGACAGGGACCTTCTTCAACCTACAATGAGCAGTTCTTC
CDR3 protein: CASNPGQGPSSTYNEQFF

J gene: TRBJ2-7
D gene: TRBD1
V gene: TRBV19
clone size: few
CDR3 DNA: TGTGCCAGTAGTGGACAGGGATGGTTCGAGCAGTACTTC
CDR3 protein: CASSGQGWFEQYF

J gene: TRBJ1-3
D gene: TRBD1
V gene: TRBV27
clone size: few
CDR3 DNA: TGTGCCAGCAGTTCCAGATCCACGGGACAGGGGGTTCGGACCATATATTTT
CDR3 protein: CASSSRSTGQGVRTIYF

J gene: TRBJ2-7
D gene: TRBD1
V gene: TRBV20-1
clone size: NA
CDR3 DNA: TGCAGTGCAGCAGGGACAGGGGGGTTTCTGGGCGAGCAGTACTTC
CDR3 protein: CSAAGTGGFLGEQYF

J gene: TRBJ2-1
D gene: TRBD2
V gene: TRBV7-6
clone size: NA
CDR3 DNA: TGTGCCAGCAGCCCCAGACTAGCGGGGGAGAATGAGCAGTTCTTC
CDR3 protein: CASSPRLAGENEQFF

J gene: TRBJ2-1
D gene: TRBD2
V gene: TRBV24-1
clone size: NA
CDR3 DNA: TGTGCCACCAGTGATGCGACTAGCGGGAGGCTTGTCGAGCAGTTCTTC
CDR3 protein: CATSDATSGRLVEQFF

J gene: TRBJ1-2
D gene: NA
V gene: TRBV5-6
clone size: NA
CDR3 DNA: TGTGCCAGCAGCTTGGAGGGGACCGCTTATGGCTACACCTTC
CDR3 protein: CASSLEGTAYGYTF

J gene: TRBJ2-1
D gene: NA
V gene: TRBV20-1
clone size: NA
CDR3 DNA: TGCAGTGCCTATACCCCGGGACAACACATGAATGAGCAGTTCTTC
CDR3 protein: CSAYTPGQHMNEQFF

J gene: TRBJ2-2
D gene: NA
V gene: TRBV15
clone size: few
CDR3 DNA: TGTGCCACCAGCACCAGGGGGGGGAGGACCGGGGAGCTCTTTTTT
CDR3 protein: CATSTRGGRTGELFF

J gene: TRBJ1-4
D gene: NA
V gene: TRBV12-3/TRBV12-4
clone size: few
CDR3 DNA: TGTGCCAGCAGCTACCAAGCAACTAATGAAAAACTGTTTTTT
CDR3 protein: CASSYQATNEKLFF

J gene: TRBJ2-1
D gene: TRBD1
V gene: TRBV7-9
clone size: many
CDR3 DNA: TGTGCCAGCACCCTCATAGCAGGGGGCCCGGGGGAGCAGTTCTTC
CDR3 protein: CASTLIAGGPGEQFF

J gene: TRBJ2-1
D gene: NA
V gene: TRBV29-1
clone size: NA
CDR3 DNA: TGCAGCGTTGCCAACAATGAGCAGTTCTTC
CDR3 protein: CSVANNEQFF

J gene: TRBJ1-1
D gene: NA
V gene: TRBV29-1
clone size: few
CDR3 DNA: TGCAGCGTTGAGTCCGGGGTCAGGGGCACTGAAGCTTTCTTT
CDR3 protein: CSVESGVRGTEAFF

J gene: TRBJ2-3
D gene: TRBD2
V gene: TRBV18
clone size: NA
CDR3 DNA: TGTGCCAGCTCACCCCTCGCTAGCGGGGGGGCCAAAGATACGCAGTATTTT
CDR3 protein: CASSPLASGGAKDTQYF

J gene: TRBJ2-3
D gene: TRBD2
V gene: TRBV5-1
clone size: few
CDR3 DNA: TGCGCCAGCAGCTTAATAGCGGGGGGCCCCATGAATACGCAGTATTTT
CDR3 protein: CASSLIAGGPMNTQYF

J gene: TRBJ1-2
D gene: TRBD1
V gene: TRBV29-1
clone size: NA
CDR3 DNA: TGCAGCGTTGAATGGGGCAGGGGGCAGGGCTACACCTTC
CDR3 protein: CSVEWGRGQGYTF

J gene: TRBJ2-1
D gene: NA
V gene: TRBV14
clone size: NA
CDR3 DNA: TGTGCCAGCAGCCAGGCGGGGAGTAGGTGGTTC
CDR3 protein: CASSQAGSRWF

J gene: TRBJ1-2
D gene: NA
V gene: TRBV5-1
clone size: NA
CDR3 DNA: TGCGCCAGCAGCTTGGCCATAACAGACTATGGCTACACCTTC
CDR3 protein: CASSLAITDYGYTF

J gene: TRBJ2-1
D gene: NA
V gene: TRBV6-2/TRBV6-3
clone size: few
CDR3 DNA: TGTGCCAGCAGTGGACGGGGCGCCAGCTCCTACAATGAGCAGTTCTTC
CDR3 protein: CASSGRGASSYNEQFF

J gene: TRBJ2-2
D gene: TRBD2
V gene: TRBV7-8
clone size: NA
CDR3 DNA: TGTGCCAGCAGCTTAGGTTTTCGCGGGAGGTCGGTCGGGGAGCTGTTTTTT
CDR3 protein: CASSLGFRGRSVGELFF

J gene: TRBJ2-7
D gene: NA
V gene: TRBV10-3
clone size: many
CDR3 DNA: TGTGCCACCCAGGGTGACTACGAGCAGTACTTC
CDR3 protein: CATQGDYEQYF

J gene: TRBJ2-3
D gene: TRBD2
V gene: TRBV5-1
clone size: few
CDR3 DNA: TGCGCCAGCAGCCCACTAGCGGGGGGGCCAGATACGCAGTATTTT
CDR3 protein: CASSPLAGGPDTQYF

J gene: TRBJ2-1
D gene: TRBD2
V gene: TRBV12-3/TRBV12-4
clone size: few
CDR3 DNA: TGTGCCAGCAGCCCGACTAGCGGCGTATCCTACAATGAGCAGTTCTTC
CDR3 protein: CASSPTSGVSYNEQFF

J gene: TRBJ2-2
D gene: NA
V gene: TRBV5-1
clone size: few
CDR3 DNA: TGCGCCAGCAGCTTGGACCCATCGCCTCCCGGGGAGCTGTTTTTT
CDR3 protein: CASSLDPSPPGELFF

J gene: TRBJ1-5
D gene: TRBD1
V gene: TRBV20-1
clone size: few
CDR3 DNA: TGCAGTGCTCGGGCAGGGGGCGGAAGCAATCAGCCCCAGCATTTT
CDR3 protein: CSARAGGGSNQPQHF

J gene: TRBJ1-2
D gene: NA
V gene: TRBV7-9
clone size: few
CDR3 DNA: TGTGCCAGCAGCCTGGCGCTATCGAGCTATGGCTACACCTTC
CDR3 protein: CASSLALSSYGYTF

J gene: TRBJ2-1
D gene: NA
V gene: TRBV18
clone size: few
CDR3 DNA: TGTGCCAGCTCACGGGACCTTAGCTCCTACAATGAGCAGTTCTTC
CDR3 protein: CASSRDLSSYNEQFF